The 23 T cell receptor beta chains reported below all come from one sample, sequenced in a study of CD8+CD57+ T cells in acquired aplastic anemia. For CDR3 and TCR beta VDJ profiling, genomic DNA was the template used. One entry per CDR3 protein results from TCRdb running MiXCR on the reads. Of about 470,000 distinct CDR3 sequences in the sample, around 30% were seen once. Patients picked for sequencing had shown CD8+CD57+ cell expansion detected by flow cytometry. Material for sequencing was sorted CD4+, CD8+, or CD8+CD57+ T cells (not recorded which) from PBMCs. These receptors were collected from a human donor with aplastic anemia.

This clonotype appeared a few times. The genes are TRBV10-3 and TRBJ2-1, with D hard to call. V was clipped by 10 bases and J by 0 bases, with 13 bases between them. CDR3 size: 14 residues. Germline V gene sequence: CDR1 ENHRY, CDR2 SYGVKD. CDR3 sequence reads: CATIPGPSYNEQFF. The CDR3 DNA reads as TGTGCCACCATCCCGGGTCCCTCCTACAATGAGCAGTTCTTC.

This clonotype has more than one count but fewer than ten. The chain combines TRBV20-1 with TRBJ1-1, with D tentatively TRBD1 (5 bases). CDR3 size: 14 residues. The V gene's germline CDR1 is DFQATT and CDR2 SNEGSKA (reference sequence). V was trimmed by 3 bases and J by 7 bases, leaving 18 bases between them. The CDR3 spells CSASRAGPTGEAFF. CDR3 in DNA: TGCAGTGCTAGCAGGGCAGGGCCAACTGGTGAAGCTTTCTTT.

The chain combines TRBV5-1 with TRBJ2-7; TRBD1 matches at 8 bases. The CDR3 is 16 residues long. The V and J ends lost 1 base and 2 bases, in that order; junction bases with no gene match: 8. In germline, CDR1 is SGHRS, CDR2 YFSETQ. CDR3 region: CASSLQGSTGAYEQYF. In DNA, the CDR3 is TGCGCCAGCAGCTTGCAAGGGTCGACAGGGGCCTACGAGCAGTACTTC.

This clonotype was recorded many times. The chain uses TRBV15 and TRBJ2-5, with 11 nucleotides matching TRBD2. CDR1 is LNHNV and CDR2 is YYDKDF in the germline V gene (reference sequence). The trim removed 0 bases at V and 3 bases at J, leaving 6 bases unmatched. The CDR3 extends over 17 amino acids. The CDR3 DNA sequence: TGTGCCACCAGCAGAGATAACCCGGGACTAGCGGAAGAGACCCAGTACTTC. Its translation is CATSRDNPGLAEETQYF.

This clonotype turned up a few times. This chain connects TRBV6-2 or TRBV6-3 to TRBJ1-6; D unresolved. Germline lookup yields CDR1 MNHEY and CDR2 SVGEGT. This CDR3 has 15 residues. The V and J ends lost 2 bases and 9 bases respectively, with 14 bases between them. CDR3 residues: CASSYVQVSISPLHF. CDR3 bases: TGTGCCAGCAGTTACGTTCAGGTCTCCATTTCACCCCTCCACTTT.

This clonotype was seen only once. The genes are TRBV7-9 and TRBJ1-5; D remains ambiguous. The CDR3 contains 15 residues. V was clipped by 2 bases and J by 10 bases, with 18 bases between them. Germline V gene lookup returns CDR1 SEHNR and CDR2 FQNEAQ (reference sequence). The CDR3 DNA reads as TGTGCCAGCAGCTTAACGGATCTTAATAATTCACCCCAGCATTTT. Amino acid sequence: CASSLTDLNNSPQHF.

This clonotype was observed many times. The chain joins TRBV12-3 or TRBV12-4 to TRBJ1-6; the D gene is possibly TRBD1 (5 bases). The CDR3 contains 14 residues. V shed 6 bases and J shed 8 bases, with 14 bases lying between them. The CDR3 bases are TGTGCCAGCAGCCCGGACGGGACCTATTCACCCCTCCACTTT. Protein sequence: CASSPDGTYSPLHF.

This clonotype was picked up many times. The chain carries TRBV20-1 and TRBJ2-7, with 8 bases that match TRBD2. Germline V gene lookup returns CDR1 DFQATT and CDR2 SNEGSKA (reference sequence). Germline trimming cut 6 bases from V and 0 bases from J; bases unmatched to any gene: 10. The CDR3 spans 15 residues. Here the CDR3 reads CSANRAGEVSYEQYF. The CDR3 DNA is TGCAGTGCAAACCGAGCGGGAGAAGTCTCCTACGAGCAGTACTTC.

This clonotype showed up just a few times. The gene calls are TRBV20-1 and TRBJ2-7; D is possibly TRBD2 (5 bases). Trimming shortened V by 0 bases and J by 2 bases, and 14 bases separated the two germline ends. Germline V CDR1 and CDR2: DFQATT, SNEGSKA (reference sequence). CDR3 size: 15 residues. Here the CDR3 reads CSARDPGLSPYEQYF. In nucleotides, the CDR3 is TGCAGTGCTAGAGACCCGGGATTATCTCCCTACGAGCAGTACTTC.

The rearrangement uses TRBV3-1 and TRBJ1-2, with D hard to call. From germline, CDR1 is LGHDT and CDR2 YNNKEL (reference sequence). The length of the CDR3 is 15 residues. Trimming removed 0 bases at V and 4 bases at J, with 12 bases between. CDR3 sequence reads: CASSQDRSFGYGYTF. For the CDR3, the DNA is TGTGCCAGCAGCCAAGATCGGAGCTTTGGCTATGGCTACACCTTC.

The chain couples TRBV30 to TRBJ1-2; TRBD1 might be the D (6 bases). Per the germline V gene, CDR1 is GTSNPN and CDR2 is SVGIG (reference sequence). Trimming shortened V by 5 bases and J by 3 bases, and 13 bases separated the two germline ends. This CDR3 contains 13 residues. As DNA, the CDR3 is TGTGCCTGGGGAACCGGGACACACTATGGCTACACCTTC. It translates to CAWGTGTHYGYTF.

A single count supports this clonotype. The rearrangement joins TRBV19 to TRBJ2-6; D possibly uses TRBD1 or TRBD2 (6 bases each). This CDR3 region has 15 residues. Germline-derived CDR1 and CDR2 are LNHDA and SQIVND (reference sequence). The germline V and J ends were trimmed by 5 bases and 3 bases, with 11 bases remaining between them. This CDR3 is CASSDRRGGANVLTF. The CDR3 DNA reads TGTGCCAGTAGTGACAGGCGGGGTGGGGCCAACGTCCTGACTTTC.

The chain combines TRBV4-3 with TRBJ2-7; 7 bases fit TRBD1. The CDR3 consists of 18 residues. Germline V gene sequence: CDR1 LGHNA, CDR2 YSLEER. V was clipped by 2 bases and J by 3 bases; unmatched bases: 16. The CDR3 bases are TGCGCCAGCAGCCAACAAAGGCCCTCGACAGGGACCTTCTACGAGCAGTACTTC. It is translated as CASSQQRPSTGTFYEQYF.

This clonotype has more than one count but fewer than ten. V is TRBV29-1 and J is TRBJ2-5, with 14 bases fitting TRBD2. Germline V lookup: CDR1 SQVTM, CDR2 ANQGSEA. The J segment lost 2 bases and the V segment lost 7 bases, leaving 24 bases of the junction unmatched. The CDR3 is 21 residues long. The CDR3 region has the DNA TGCAGCGCCAGACCCCAAAAGACTAGCGGGGGGGCCCACGAAATTCAAGAGACCCAGTACTTC. It specifies CSARPQKTSGGAHEIQETQYF.

The V and J genes are TRBV12-3 or TRBV12-4 and TRBJ1-2, with D possibly being TRBD1 (5 bases). Between the trimmed V and J ends, which lost 3 bases and 4 bases, there was a span of 9 bases. The CDR3 runs to 13 residues. The CDR3 sequence is CASSLGLIYGYTF. The CDR3 DNA reads TGTGCCAGCAGTTTGGGACTAATCTATGGCTACACCTTC.

This clonotype was counted many times. This chain connects TRBV20-1 to TRBJ1-2; the D gene is possibly TRBD1 (5 bases). Trimming pared 0 bases from V and 7 bases from J, leaving 12 bases between. This CDR3 has 13 residues. The germline gives CDR1 DFQATT, CDR2 SNEGSKA (reference sequence). CDR3 DNA: TGCAGTGCTAGAGAGCCAGGGTCGGGTGGCTACACCTTC. Residues: CSAREPGSGGYTF.

The V and J genes are TRBV4-2 and TRBJ2-1, with D uncertain. Germline V CDR1 and CDR2: LGHNA, YNFKEQ. Trimming shortened V by 0 bases and J by 5 bases, and 8 bases separated the two germline ends. The CDR3 runs 14 residues. The CDR3 nucleotides are TGTGCCAGCAGCCAAGATAACTCTAACAATGAGCAGTTCTTC. This translates into CASSQDNSNNEQFF.

This clonotype was found many times. As DNA, the CDR3 is TGTGCCATCAGTGGAGTAGCGAACTATGGCTACACCTTC. Protein: CAISGVANYGYTF. The V and J genes are TRBV10-3 and TRBJ1-2; D gene unclear. The germline V gene has CDR1 ENHRY and CDR2 SYGVKD. This CDR3 has 13 amino acids. The V end lost 4 bases, the J end lost 2 bases, and 8 bases lay between the germline ends.

The chain couples TRBV20-1 to TRBJ2-5; no clear D. The CDR3 length is 14 residues. Trimming removed 1 base at V and 2 bases at J, with 11 bases between. Germline assignment: CDR1 DFQATT and CDR2 SNEGSKA (reference sequence). CDR3 amino acids: CSARALTQQETQYF. CDR3 nucleotide sequence: TGCAGTGCTAGAGCCCTGACACAGCAAGAGACCCAGTACTTC.

This clonotype was counted many times. The chain couples TRBV12-3 or TRBV12-4 to TRBJ1-2, with 9 bases that match TRBD1. J was trimmed by 5 bases and V by 2 bases; bases with no gene match: 3. The CDR3 is 14 residues long. Here the CDR3 reads CASSLLGTGYGYTF. CDR3 nucleotide sequence: TGTGCCAGCAGTTTACTCGGGACAGGGTATGGCTACACCTTC.

This sequence joins TRBV7-2 and TRBJ2-7; 7 nucleotides agree with TRBD2. V gave up 0 bases and J gave up 6 bases; unmatched junction bases: 17. Germline CDR1 reads SGHTA; CDR2 reads FQGNSA. The CDR3 contains 18 residues. Written as DNA, the CDR3 is TGTGCCAGCAGCTTAGCCCCACCGTCGATAGCGGGTTTGTTCGAGCAGTACTTC. This codes for CASSLAPPSIAGLFEQYF.

The chain links TRBV4-3 to TRBJ1-1, with D maybe TRBD1 (6 bases). Germline V gives CDR1 LGHNA, CDR2 YSLEER. CDR3 length: 15 residues. Deletions cut 2 bases from V and 4 bases from J, with 14 bases between. The CDR3 nucleotides read TGCGCCAGCAGCCAATTTCGGGGGCCGGGCACTGAAGCTTTCTTT. It yields the protein CASSQFRGPGTEAFF.

Written as DNA, the CDR3 is TGTGCCAGCAGCTCCGATGGACAGGGGGCCGAGACCCAGTACTTC. Encoded protein: CASSSDGQGAETQYF. V usage is TRBV9 and J usage is TRBJ2-5, with TRBD1 matching over 11 bases. Losses at the gene ends were 4 bases for V and 5 bases for J; bases not matched to a gene: 7. CDR1 and CDR2 from the germline V gene are SGDLS and YYNGEE. The CDR3 is 15 amino acids.